This T cell receptor beta chain was obtained from a study of regulatory T cells in long-lasting Graves disease. Noted time point: persistent/refractory GD, antithyroid drugs over 5 years with positive TRAb. From RNA extracted from PBMCs, the TCR library was made. Roughly 10 milliliters of peripheral blood were drawn into EDTA tubes. Arm-PCR of CDR3 regions with iRepertoire HTBI primers generated TCR beta libraries. TCRdb re-called the multiplex PCR reads with MiXCR, one entry per CDR3 protein. This repertoire shows hundreds of thousands of distinct CDR3 sequences, 25% to 30% found once; its top ten account for about two fifths. This clonotype was detected only a few times. Its target is unknown. The CDR3 has 14 amino acids. Looked up from germline, CDR1 is MNHNS and CDR2 is SASEGT. V shed 6 bases and J 4 bases; nucleotides not matched to a gene: 8. General study results and limits: Persistent Graves' cases showed lower TCR diversity than newly diagnosed cases. Among the persistent patients, approximately 2,900 public clonotypes were shared, more than the approximately 1,000 shared among new patients. Among samples with persistent disease, TRBV28, TRBJ1-2 and TRBJ2-5 were favored.

Here the sequenced sample was peripheral blood mononuclear cells (PBMCs), taken when the disease was refractory, from a patient treated with antithyroid drugs. This sequence was found in a female donor with Graves disease. This rearrangement joins TRBV6-1 to TRBJ1-1; 7 bases agree with TRBD1. This chain's CDR3 is CASSRDSVSTEAFF. The CDR3 DNA sequence: TGTGCCAGCAGCCGGGACAGTGTTAGCACTGAAGCTTTCTTT.